These 30 T cell receptor beta chains were all obtained from the same sample, sequenced in a study of T-cell reconstitution after alpha-beta-depleted transplantation in children (TCRdb year 2016). According to the study, the label for this sample's treatment or condition signals: allogeneic hematopoietic cell transplantation with graft depleted of TCRalphabeta T cells and CD19 B cells. Libraries were prepared through PCR. Data came from an Illumina HiSeq 2500. Molecular barcoding was employed in the preparation of TCR libraries, with unique molecular identifiers being used to normalize TCRbeta repertoire quantification. TCRdb redid the processing of the public reads, applying fastp at Q25 and MiXCR, and retained in-frame beta chains. Each record represents a unique CDR3 protein, reported with the most common genes and DNA among its rows. The sample profile shows a few hundred thousand distinct CDR3 sequences; 27% of them were found once. Just over 35% of the sample is in the top ten clones.

Sample: PBMCs, taken before TCRalphabeta/CD19-depleted stem cell transplant. These receptor sequences come from a boy younger than two with Wiskott-Aldrich syndrome, due to receive a stem cell transplant.

This chain links TRBV5-1 with TRBJ1-2, with 9 bases fitting TRBD1. CDR1 is SGHRS and CDR2 is YFSETQ in the germline V gene. Losses at the gene ends were 0 bases for V and 8 bases for J; bases not matched to a gene: 8. CDR3 size: 15 residues. The CDR3 DNA reads as TGCGCCAGCAGCTTGGAGGACAGGGGCTTCTACGGCTACACCTTC. It codes for CASSLEDRGFYGYTF.

The genes are TRBV7-2 and TRBJ1-1; D uncertain. The CDR3 has 13 amino acids. Trimming pared 5 bases from V and 3 bases from J, leaving 10 bases between. Looked up from germline, CDR1 is SGHTA and CDR2 is FQGNSA. CDR3 bases: TGTGCCAGCAGCCCCGATCCGTACACTGAAGCTTTCTTT. Its protein is CASSPDPYTEAFF.

The table lists this clonotype with a few counts. The CDR3 DNA reads TGCGCCAGCAGTCGTTCTCGGGGGTCTGGGGCCAACGTCCTGACTTTC. This sequence encodes CASSRSRGSGANVLTF. The V and J genes are TRBV5-1 and TRBJ2-6; D is possibly TRBD2 (6 bases). Trimming removed 5 bases from V and 1 base from J, with 13 bases in between. Germline assignment: CDR1 SGHRS and CDR2 YFSETQ. The CDR3 sequence is 16 residues long. The variable domain in full, completed from reference TRBV5-1 and TRBJ2-6, reads KAGVTQTPRYLIKTRGQQVTLSCSPISGHRSVSWYQQTPGQGLQFLFEYFSETQRNKGNFPGRFSGRQFSNSRSEMNVSTLELGDSALYLCASSRSRGSGANVLTFGAGSRLTVL.

The V gene is TRBV12-3 or TRBV12-4, the J gene TRBJ2-5, with 10 bases identical to TRBD2. V was clipped by 8 bases and J by 0 bases; unmatched bases: 12. The CDR3 extends over 17 amino acids. In nucleotides, the CDR3 is TGTGCCAGCTCCGCTATCAGCGGGAGGGCCAACCAAGAGACCCAGTACTTC. Amino acids: CASSAISGRANQETQYF.

The CDR3 DNA follows: TGTGCCAGCCGTCTCGGGACAGCCAACACCGGGGAGCTGTTTTTT. Its protein product is CASRLGTANTGELFF. This chain joins TRBV27 and TRBJ2-2, with 7 nucleotides matching TRBD1. The CDR3 consists of 15 residues. Losses at the gene ends were 8 bases for V and 2 bases for J; bases not matched to a gene: 8. Germline loops: CDR1 MNHEY, CDR2 SMNVEV (reference sequence).

There are a few counts of this clonotype. The gene calls are TRBV5-1 and TRBJ2-3, with 8 nucleotides matching TRBD2. The germline CDR1 and CDR2 sequences are SGHRS and YFSETQ. The V and J ends lost 4 bases and 6 bases, in that order; junction bases with no gene match: 13. The CDR3 totals 16 residues. The CDR3 DNA follows: TGCGCCAGCAGCACGGGGGCGGGAGGAACCCCCGATACGCAGTATTTT. Protein sequence: CASSTGAGGTPDTQYF.

This clonotype has a handful of counts. This chain uses TRBV12-3 or TRBV12-4 with TRBJ2-1; 10 bases are shared with TRBD2. The CDR3 runs 14 residues. V lost 0 bases, J lost 9 bases, and 2 bases stayed unmatched. DNA of the CDR3: TGTGCCAGCAGTTTAGCCCTAGCGGGAGCTGAGCAGTTCTTC. This gives the protein CASSLALAGAEQFF.

V is TRBV19 and J is TRBJ1-5; D remains ambiguous. This CDR3 is 13 amino acids long. Germline CDR1 is LNHDA and CDR2 is SQIVND (reference sequence). Trimming stripped 3 bases from V and 4 bases from J, with 7 bases between. CDR3 protein: CASSMVRNQPQHF. The CDR3 bases are TGTGCCAGTAGTATGGTTAGAAATCAGCCCCAGCATTTT.

This clonotype was detected a few times. The CDR3 sequence is CASSYSNTGQGNNEQFF. The CDR3 coding sequence is TGTGCCAGCAGTTACTCGAACACTGGACAGGGAAATAATGAGCAGTTCTTC. This sequence joins TRBV6-5 and TRBJ2-1; 8 bases align to TRBD1. V was pared by 0 bases and J by 7 bases, with 11 bases of the junction left unmatched. Germline-derived CDR1 and CDR2 are MNHEY and SVGAGI. This CDR3 spans 17 amino acids.

A few counts support this clonotype. The V and J genes are TRBV27 and TRBJ1-5, with D maybe TRBD1 (5 bases). Trimming left V 2 bases short and J 5 bases short, with 13 bases between. The CDR3 totals 15 residues. Germline V lookup: CDR1 MNHEY, CDR2 SMNVEV (reference sequence). The CDR3 is CASSLGSGLHQPQHF. CDR3 sequence (DNA): TGTGCCAGCAGTTTAGGGTCAGGGCTCCATCAGCCCCAGCATTTT.

The chain combines TRBV12-3 or TRBV12-4 with TRBJ2-1, with 10 bases lining up with TRBD2. J was trimmed by 10 bases and V by 6 bases; bases with no gene match: 6. This CDR3 contains 13 residues. The DNA of the CDR3 is TGTGCCAGCAGCCTAAGTAGCGGGAGGGAGCAGTTCTTC. Translating it yields CASSLSSGREQFF.

The chain couples TRBV12-3 or TRBV12-4 to TRBJ2-3; weak D call: TRBD1 (6 bases). The V end was cut by 2 bases, the J end by 2 bases, with 11 bases between. The CDR3 consists of 15 residues. The CDR3 loop is CASSLLGAHTDTQYF. In DNA form, the CDR3 reads TGTGCCAGCAGTTTATTGGGGGCTCACACAGATACGCAGTATTTT.

This clonotype turned up a few times. The chain is built from TRBV27 and TRBJ2-7, with D perhaps matching TRBD1 (6 bases). Trimming left V 3 bases short and J 3 bases short, with 15 bases between. Germline values: CDR1 MNHEY, CDR2 SMNVEV (reference sequence). The CDR3 sequence is 15 residues long. CDR3 residues: CASSFGAIGGYEQYF. The CDR3 region has the DNA TGTGCCAGCAGTTTCGGGGCGATAGGGGGCTACGAGCAGTACTTC.

This clonotype appeared a few times. The chain recombines TRBV27 with TRBJ1-5, with D possibly TRBD1 on 6 matching bases. The CDR3 has 16 residues. V lost 5 bases and J lost 1, with 15 bases in between. The germline V gene has CDR1 MNHEY and CDR2 SMNVEV (reference sequence). CDR3 residues: CASSRRGGLSNQPQHF. The CDR3 DNA follows: TGTGCCAGCAGTCGCCGTGGGGGGCTGAGCAATCAGCCCCAGCATTTT.

The chain uses TRBV24-1 and TRBJ2-1; TRBD1 aligns across 11 bases. CDR1 is KGHDR and CDR2 is SFDVKD in the germline V gene. With 6 bases clipped from V and 10 bases from J, the junction kept 10 bases outside the gene matches. This CDR3 spans 15 amino acids. CDR3 bases: TGTGCCACCAGTCGCGGGACAGGGGGACGTGGGGAGCAGTTCTTC. Translating it yields CATSRGTGGRGEQFF.

The J gene is TRBJ1-2, the V gene TRBV20-1, with D maybe TRBD1 (5 bases). Germline V CDR1 and CDR2: DFQATT, SNEGSKA (reference sequence). Trimming cost V 0 bases and J 0 bases, with 14 bases left between them. This CDR3 comprises 16 residues. CDR3 nucleotides: TGCAGTGCTAGAGATGCCGGGACTGGAGCTAACTATGGCTACACCTTC. Translated, it gives CSARDAGTGANYGYTF.

A few counts support this clonotype. V gene TRBV6-5 combines with J gene TRBJ2-5; D gene ambiguous. CDR1 and CDR2 from the germline V gene are MNHEY and SVGAGI. V lost 4 bases and J lost 4, with 16 bases in between. This CDR3 is 15 amino acids long. As DNA, the CDR3 is TGTGCCAGCAGTTCTCCCAGGACCAACGGAGAGACCCAGTACTTC. Its protein is CASSSPRTNGETQYF.

CDR3 in amino acids: CASSQDGADPYEQYF. Here the CDR3 DNA reads TGCGCCAGCAGCCAAGACGGAGCGGATCCCTACGAGCAGTACTTC. This chain connects TRBV4-1 to TRBJ2-7; D might be TRBD2 (5 bases). V shed 0 bases and J shed 2 bases, with 11 bases lying between them. The CDR3 loop spans 15 amino acids. Germline values: CDR1 MGHRA, CDR2 YSYEKL.

The gene calls are TRBV4-2 and TRBJ2-1, with 9 bases that match TRBD2. With 3 bases clipped from V and 2 bases from J, the junction kept 5 bases outside the gene matches. CDR3 length: 16 residues. CDR1 and CDR2 (germline): LGHNA, YNFKEQ. The CDR3 sequence: CASSQGGLAAYNEQFF. The CDR3 coding sequence is TGTGCCAGCAGCCAGGGGGGACTAGCAGCCTACAATGAGCAGTTCTTC.

The chain has TRBV2 and TRBJ2-1; D is unresolved. The CDR3 totals 11 residues. Germline loops: CDR1 SNHLY, CDR2 FYNNEI. Trimming stripped 6 bases from V and 10 bases from J, with 10 bases between. CDR3 bases: TGTGCCAGCAGATTAGAGTTCGAGCAGTTCTTC. This gives the protein CASRLEFEQFF.

Only a few counts were recorded for this clonotype. In nucleotides, the CDR3 is TGCGCCAGCAATCGAGCGGGGGCCGGGGAGCTGTTTTTT. Translated: CASNRAGAGELFF. V usage is TRBV5-1 and J usage is TRBJ2-2, with 8 bases lining up with TRBD2. With 6 bases clipped from V and 6 bases from J, the junction kept 4 bases outside the gene matches. Germline assignment: CDR1 SGHRS and CDR2 YFSETQ. The CDR3 covers 13 residues.

This clonotype was seen more than once but under ten times. The chain combines TRBV5-6 with TRBJ2-3; D might be TRBD2 (5 bases). Per the germline V gene, CDR1 is SGHDT and CDR2 is YYEEEE. The CDR3 is made up of 13 amino acids. Deletions cut 6 bases from V and 3 bases from J, with 11 bases between. The CDR3 here is CASNLPGTDTQYF. CDR3 coding DNA: TGTGCCAGCAATTTGCCGGGGACAGATACGCAGTATTTT.

This sequence joins TRBV12-3 or TRBV12-4 and TRBJ2-2; no firm D call. The CDR3 length is 15 residues. Trimming left V 1 base short and J 2 bases short, with 8 bases between. CDR3 bases: TGTGCCAGCAGTTTAGTCTCAGTAAACACCGGGGAGCTGTTTTTT. Translation gives CASSLVSVNTGELFF.

The chain combines TRBV5-1 with TRBJ2-1; possibly TRBD2 for D (6 bases). The germline V and J ends were trimmed by 4 bases and 9 bases, with 14 bases remaining between them. Germline CDR1 is SGHRS and CDR2 is YFSETQ. The CDR3 length is 13 residues. The CDR3 loop reads CASSHVKGGEQFF. As DNA, the CDR3 is TGCGCCAGCAGCCACGTGAAGGGAGGTGAGCAGTTCTTC.

This clonotype was counted between two and nine times. V gene TRBV5-1 combines with J gene TRBJ2-7; no definite D call. The CDR3 is 15 amino acids. CDR1 is SGHRS and CDR2 is YFSETQ in the germline V gene. Trimming removed 4 bases at V and 1 base at J, with 15 bases between. The CDR3 loop reads CASSPITRPSYEQYF. CDR3 nucleotides: TGCGCCAGCAGCCCAATAACCAGACCTTCCTACGAGCAGTACTTC.

This chain joins TRBV7-2 and TRBJ2-3; no definite D call. V shed 2 bases and J shed 4 bases, with 7 bases lying between them. CDR1 and CDR2 from the germline V gene are SGHTA and FQGNSA. This CDR3 region has 13 residues. The CDR3 DNA reads TGTGCCAGCAGCTTATTTCTCTCAGATACGCAGTATTTT. It encodes CASSLFLSDTQYF.

The V gene is TRBV11-2, the J gene TRBJ2-7; D is possibly TRBD2 (6 bases). The CDR3 is 16 amino acids. V was cut by 5 bases and J by 4 bases, with 21 bases left in between. The germline CDR1 and CDR2 sequences are SGHAT and FQNNGV. DNA for the CDR3: TGTGCCAGCAGCAGGGCCAGGGAGGCCAGGATATACGAGCAGTACTTC. Encoded protein: CASSRAREARIYEQYF.

V gene TRBV7-9 combines with J gene TRBJ2-7; D gene ambiguous. The CDR3 has 15 residues. Germline-derived CDR1 and CDR2 are SEHNR and FQNEAQ (reference sequence). With 3 bases removed from V and 1 base from J, the gap between germline ends came to 13 bases. For the CDR3, the DNA is TGTGCCAGCAGCTTGGCAGACCTACAATCCTACGAGCAGTACTTC. Translated: CASSLADLQSYEQYF.

The rearrangement links TRBV29-1 to TRBJ1-1; D might be TRBD1 (6 bases). Trimming shortened V by 4 bases and J by 3 bases, and 6 bases separated the two germline ends. CDR3 length: 11 amino acids. Looked up from germline, CDR1 is SQVTM and CDR2 is ANQGSEA. The chain's CDR3 is CSVAGDTEAFF. The CDR3 DNA is TGCAGCGTTGCAGGGGACACTGAAGCTTTCTTT.

The chain uses TRBV20-1 and TRBJ1-3; D not certain. V lost 4 bases, J lost 2 bases, and 6 bases lay in between. This CDR3 contains 12 residues. Per germline, CDR1 DFQATT and CDR2 SNEGSKA (reference sequence). The CDR3 loop is CSATGTGNTIYF. The CDR3, as DNA: TGCAGTGCTACGGGTACTGGAAACACCATATATTTT.